Each of the 15 T cell receptor beta chains below was sequenced from the same sample in a study of tumor-infiltrating lymphocytes in primary liver carcinoma. Joint extraction of RNA and DNA used about 17-32 mg of bulk tissue that was unsorted. A constant-region primer primed TCR beta cDNA synthesis from about 0.55 ug of total RNA. Each TCR beta library was derived from three nested multiplex PCR rounds that employed slightly modified ARM-PCR. Researchers ran the first two PCR rounds for approximately 10 cycles each with TRBV1-TRBV30 forward primers and a C-beta reverse primer. MiXCR, applied by TCRdb to the multiplex PCR reads, yields one record per CDR3 protein. The table shows roughly 120,000 distinct CDR3 sequences, with around 70% occurring only once. Sequencing was performed on tumor-adjacent normal liver tissue. The receptors derive from a woman aged 60-75 years with primary liver carcinoma and hepatitis B virus infection.

V usage is TRBV29-1 and J usage is TRBJ2-3; 8 positions agree with TRBD2. Germline V gene sequence: CDR1 SQVTM, CDR2 ANQGSEA. The CDR3 has 12 residues. CDR3 nucleotide sequence: TGCAGTGCCGAGCGGGGGACATATACGCAGTATTTT. As protein: CSAERGTYTQYF.

About this clonotype itself: Possible read error: a much larger clone is one base away. The CDR3 spells CATSNSDTETFF. DNA of the CDR3: TGTGCCACTTCGAACAGCGACACTGAAACTTTCTTT. The J gene is TRBJ1-1, the V gene TRBV28, with D unclear. The CDR3 spans 12 residues. The germline gives CDR1 MDHEN, CDR2 SYDVKM.

This clonotype was recorded once. The germline gene is not matched at one end of the junction; a read error may be the cause. The chain carries TRBV28 and TRBJ2-7, with TRBD2 as a possible D gene (5 bases). The CDR3 runs to 14 residues. The germline CDR1 and CDR2 sequences are MDHEN and SYDVKM. The CDR3 sequence is CASSQSGSPYKQYF. CDR3 bases: TGTGCCAGCAGCCAAAGTGGGAGTCCCTACAAGCAGTACTTC.

As regards this clonotype: This may be a read error: a much more frequent sequence differs by one nucleotide. The chain carries TRBV28 and TRBJ2-1; 9 positions agree with TRBD1. Germline loops: CDR1 MDHEN, CDR2 SYDVKM. This CDR3 is 16 amino acids long. CDR3 region: CPSSSRGDRAYNEQFF. The CDR3 nucleotides are TGTCCCAGCAGCTCTCGAGGGGACAGGGCGTACAATGAGCAGTTCTTC.

With respect to this clonotype: One end of the junction does not line up with germline, which may come from a read error. This rearrangement joins TRBV28 to TRBJ1-5, with D hard to call. This CDR3 spans 15 amino acids. CDR1 and CDR2 from the germline V gene are MDHEN and SYDVKM. CDR3 DNA sequence: TGTGGCAGCAACCACCCCCTCGTCGCGAATCAGCCCCAGCATTTT. Amino acids: CGSNHPLVANQPQHF. The variable domain in full, with the rest retrieved from reference TRBV28 and TRBJ1-5, is DVKVTQSSRYLVKRTGEKVFLECVQDMDHENMFWYRQDPGLGLRLIYFSYDVKMKEKGDIPEGYSVSREKKERFSLILESASTNQTSMYLCGSNHPLVANQPQHFGDGTRLSIL.

On this clonotype: At one of its ends the junction is not consistent with the germline gene, which may arise from a read error. The chain uses TRBV6-5 and TRBJ2-1, with TRBD2 matching 15 bases. The V gene's germline CDR1 is MNHEY and CDR2 SVGAGI. The CDR3 contains 17 residues. CDR3 in DNA: TGTGTCAGCAGTTACTTCGGGGGACTAGCGGGAGGTAATGAGCAGTTCTTC. Encoded protein: CVSSYFGGLAGGNEQFF.

The chain is built from TRBV11-2 and TRBJ1-3, with a weak D call TRBD1 (6 bases). Deletions cut 4 bases from V and 0 bases from J, with 22 bases between. The V gene's germline CDR1 is SGHAT and CDR2 FQNNGV. CDR3 length: 19 residues. CDR3 in DNA: TGTGCCAGCAGCTCACGCCCGTACAGGGAAGCATACTCTGGAAACACCATATATTTT. It encodes CASSSRPYREAYSGNTIYF.

In its sample, this clonotype ranks as medium-sized. The V gene is TRBV11-2, the J gene TRBJ2-3; no firm D call. Germline V gives CDR1 SGHAT, CDR2 FQNNGV. The V and J ends lost 6 bases and 0 bases respectively, with 13 bases between them. This CDR3 is 15 amino acids long. CDR3 amino acids: CASRPSATSTDTQYF. The CDR3 coding sequence is TGTGCCAGCAGGCCCTCTGCGACTAGCACAGATACGCAGTATTTT.

This clonotype was detected ten times or more. This chain uses TRBV7-9 with TRBJ2-7; possibly TRBD1 for D (6 bases). The germline V and J ends were trimmed by 5 bases and 2 bases, with 10 bases remaining between them. Germline CDR1 is SEHNR and CDR2 is FQNEAQ (reference sequence). There are 13 residues in the CDR3. DNA for the CDR3: TGTGCCAGCAGCGGGGACAATACCTACGAGCAGTACTTC. This codes for CASSGDNTYEQYF.

As to this clonotype: One end of the junction fails to match germline, which may point to a read error. The genes are TRBV12-3 or TRBV12-4 and TRBJ1-2; TRBD1 might be the D (6 bases). There are 13 residues in the CDR3. The CDR3: CASNRAGAHGYTF. In DNA form, the CDR3 reads TGTGCCAGCAATCGCGCAGGGGCCCATGGCTATACCTTC.

Concerning this clonotype itself: Because the CDR3 is missing its conserved closing phenylalanine or tryptophan, this is likely a read error. This chain links TRBV4-2 with TRBJ2-3, with 7 bases matching TRBD1. This CDR3 is built from 16 residues. CDR1 is LGHNA, CDR2 YNFKEQ, per germline. V gave up 1 base and J gave up 2 bases; unmatched junction bases: 6. The CDR3 DNA reads TGTGCCAGCAGCCAAGGATCGGGACAGATCACAGATACGCAGTATTTA. This translates into CASSQGSGQITDTQYL.

On this clonotype: The CDR3 ends on some other residue instead of the conserved phenylalanine or tryptophan, so this is likely a read error. The genes are TRBV6-1 and TRBJ2-7; 12 bases map to TRBD1. Germline CDR1 MNHNS, CDR2 SASEGT. The CDR3 sequence is 16 residues long. CDR3 region: CASCEASGQGAGEQYS. The CDR3 DNA reads TGTGCCAGCTGTGAAGCCTCGGGACAGGGGGCGGGCGAGCAGTACTCC.

The rearrangement joins TRBV6-5 to TRBJ2-7, with D perhaps matching TRBD2 (6 bases). This CDR3 spans 13 amino acids. Trimming cost V 0 bases and J 13 bases, with 16 bases left between them. The germline CDR1 and CDR2 sequences are MNHEY and SVGAGI. CDR3 bases: TGTGCCAGCAGTTACTCTTCGGGGGTCGTGCAATACTTC. Translating gives CASSYSSGVVQYF.

This clonotype was detected only a few times. Possible read error: a much larger clone is one base away. This chain joins TRBV5-6 and TRBJ1-5, with unresolved D. The CDR3 covers 15 residues. Germline V lookup: CDR1 SGHDT, CDR2 YYEEEE. V lost 2 bases and J 1 base, leaving 10 bases between the germline ends. CDR3 region: CASSFRDTSNQPQHF. The DNA for the CDR3 is TGTGCCAGCAGCTTTCGAGATACGAGCAATCAGCCCCAGCATTTT.

As to this clonotype: Relative to the germline gene, one junction end is altered; a read error may explain this. The rearrangement links TRBV5-1 to TRBJ2-1; TRBD2 is a possible D gene (6 bases). The CDR3 is 15 residues long. Germline lookup yields CDR1 SGHRS and CDR2 YFSETQ. The CDR3, as DNA: TGCGCCAGCACCTTGTGGGGGGAGGCCTACAATGAGCAGTTCTTC. It specifies CASTLWGEAYNEQFF.